The clone carrying this T cell receptor beta chain was counted between two and nine times. Its target is unknown. Germline CDR1 reads MNHNY; CDR2 reads SVGAGI (reference sequence). CDR3 size: 16 residues. Trimming cost V 2 bases and J 2 bases; bases outside gene matches: 6. This entry is derived from a study of cytomegalovirus exposure and HLA in healthy donors. The donors, nominally healthy at sampling, likely had unrecorded immune exposures. Overall study findings and caveats: In a later analysis, TCR beta V- and J-gene trimming was associated with a missense DCLRE1C variant.

The PCR contained 60 Vbeta and 13 Jbeta primers. Assay used: immunoSEQ multiplex PCR; TCRdb lists only in-frame clones, some missing. The table shows about 77,000 clones, with about 80% occurring only once. The specimen sequenced was PBMCs. This TCR came from a woman between 40 and 55 years old in good health and CMV-seronegative. The chain combines TRBV6-6 with TRBJ2-3, with 8 bases fitting TRBD2. Written as DNA, the CDR3 is TGTGCCAGCAGTTACAGCGGGAGTACATCCACAGATACGCAGTATTTT. Protein sequence: CASSYSGSTSTDTQYF.